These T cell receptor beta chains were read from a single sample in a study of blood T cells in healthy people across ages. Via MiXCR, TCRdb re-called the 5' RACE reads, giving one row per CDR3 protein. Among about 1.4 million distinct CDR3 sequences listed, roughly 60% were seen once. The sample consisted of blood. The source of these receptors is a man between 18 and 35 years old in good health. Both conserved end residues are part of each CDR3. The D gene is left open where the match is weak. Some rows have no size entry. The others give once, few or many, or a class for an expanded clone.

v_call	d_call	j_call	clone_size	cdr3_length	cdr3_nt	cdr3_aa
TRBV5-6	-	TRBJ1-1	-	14	TGTGCCAGCATCCGCCCTTCGCAGAACACTGAAGCTTTCTTT	CASIRPSQNTEAFF
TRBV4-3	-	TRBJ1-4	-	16	TGCGCCAGCAGCCAGAACGCCGGGCAGAGCGGTGAAAAACTGTTTTTT	CASSQNAGQSGEKLFF
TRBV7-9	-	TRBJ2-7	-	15	TGTGCCAGCAGCTTAGCGCTTGGAGTCTACAATGAGCAGTACTTC	CASSLALGVYNEQYF
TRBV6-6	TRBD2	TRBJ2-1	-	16	TGTGCCAGCAGTCGAAGAACTAGCGGGGGCAACAATGAGCAGTTCTTC	CASSRRTSGGNNEQFF
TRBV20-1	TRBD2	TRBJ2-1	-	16	TGCAGTGCTAGAGGGTCCTCGGGAGGATCCTACAATGAGCAGTTCTTC	CSARGSSGGSYNEQFF
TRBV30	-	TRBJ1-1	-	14	TGTGCCTGGACCGGACCCACTATGAACACTGAAGCTTTCTTT	CAWTGPTMNTEAFF
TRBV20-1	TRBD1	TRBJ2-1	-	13	TGCAGTGAGACAGGGGGGGGGATGGATGAGCAGTTCTTC	CSETGGGMDEQFF
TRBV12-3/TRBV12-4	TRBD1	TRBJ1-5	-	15	TGTGCCAGCAGGCCTACAGGGGGCCGGCGGCAGCCCCAGCATTTT	CASRPTGGRRQPQHF
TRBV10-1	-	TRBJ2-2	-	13	TGCGCCACCGCCCCCGCGAACACCGGGGAGCTGTTTTTT	CATAPANTGELFF
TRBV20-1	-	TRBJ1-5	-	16	TGCAGTGCCACCCGCGGTAAGGTCCTCCTGGGGCAGCCCCAGCATTTT	CSATRGKVLLGQPQHF
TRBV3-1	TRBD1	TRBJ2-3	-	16	TGTGCCAGCAGCCGGAGGGGACAGGGGAGAACAGATACGCAGTATTTT	CASSRRGQGRTDTQYF
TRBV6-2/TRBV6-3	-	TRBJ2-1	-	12	TGTGCCAGCAGTAACCTAGTACATGAGCAGTTCTTC	CASSNLVHEQFF
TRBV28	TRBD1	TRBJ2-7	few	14	TGTGCCAGCATTACGGGACAGGGGTTTTACGAGCAGTACTTC	CASITGQGFYEQYF
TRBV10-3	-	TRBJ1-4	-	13	TGTGCCATCAGTGAGAGGACTAATGAAAAACTGTTTTTT	CAISERTNEKLFF
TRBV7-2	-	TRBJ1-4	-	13	TGTGCCAGCAGCCGAGAGGGGTTTGAAAAACTGTTTTTT	CASSREGFEKLFF
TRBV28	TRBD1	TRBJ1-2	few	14	TGTGCCAGCAGTTTAGGGGGACAGGGGGATTACTACACCTTC	CASSLGGQGDYYTF
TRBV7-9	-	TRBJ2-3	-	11	TGTGCCAGCAGCACCAGGTCCGGGCAGTATTTT	CASSTRSGQYF
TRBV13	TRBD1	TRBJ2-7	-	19	TGTGCCAGCAGCTTACTCCGGGACAGGCTCTCCTTACTTCGATACGAGCAGTACTTC	CASSLLRDRLSLLRYEQYF
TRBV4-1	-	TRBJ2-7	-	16	TGCGCCAGCAGCCAAGAGGCCGGGACGCTAACCTACGAGCAGTACTTC	CASSQEAGTLTYEQYF
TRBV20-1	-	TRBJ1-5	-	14	TGCAGTGCTAGAGGGGTTAGAAGCAATCAGCCCCAGCATTTT	CSARGVRSNQPQHF
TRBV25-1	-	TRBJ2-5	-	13	TGTGCCAGCAGCGCTGACTATTGGGAGACCCAGTACTTC	CASSADYWETQYF
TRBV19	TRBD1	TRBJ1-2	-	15	TGTGCCAGTAGTATCAGGACAGGGAACAACTATGGCTACACCTTC	CASSIRTGNNYGYTF
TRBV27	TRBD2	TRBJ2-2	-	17	TGTGCCAGCAGTAACCCACCGGGACTAGCGGGAATCGGGGAGCTGTTTTTT	CASSNPPGLAGIGELFF
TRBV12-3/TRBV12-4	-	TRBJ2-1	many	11	TGTGCCAGCAGTTTCGGCGGAGAGCAGTTCTTC	CASSFGGEQFF
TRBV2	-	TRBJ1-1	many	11	TGTGCCAGCGGTGGGTACACTGAAGCTTTCTTT	CASGGYTEAFF
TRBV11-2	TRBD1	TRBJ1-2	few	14	TGTGCCAGCAGCGGACCGGGACAGCTTTATGGCTACACCTTC	CASSGPGQLYGYTF
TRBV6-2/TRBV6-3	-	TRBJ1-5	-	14	TGTGCCAGCAGCCACTTCAGCATGCATCAGCCCCAGCATTTT	CASSHFSMHQPQHF
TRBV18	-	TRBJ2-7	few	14	TGTGCCAGCTCACCCGTCGCAGGCCGTAACGAGCAGTACTTC	CASSPVAGRNEQYF
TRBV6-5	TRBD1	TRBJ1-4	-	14	TGTGCCAGCAGTTCGACAGGGCGTAATGAAAAACTGTTTTTT	CASSSTGRNEKLFF
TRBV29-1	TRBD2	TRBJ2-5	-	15	TGCAGCGTATTAGGACTAGCGGGGGCTCGAGAGACCCAGTACTTC	CSVLGLAGARETQYF
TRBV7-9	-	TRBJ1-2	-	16	TGTGCCAGCAGCTTAAATCCGGACAATAGCGACTATGGCTACACCTTC	CASSLNPDNSDYGYTF
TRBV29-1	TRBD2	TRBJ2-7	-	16	TGCAGCGTCGAAATCGGAAGACTAGCGGGGACCTACGAGCAGTACTTC	CSVEIGRLAGTYEQYF
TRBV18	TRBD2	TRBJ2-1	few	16	TGTGCCAGCTCACCACCGAGACTAGCGGGAGTAAGGGAGCAGTTCTTC	CASSPPRLAGVREQFF
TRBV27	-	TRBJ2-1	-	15	TGTGCCAGCAGTTCCGGTCTTCGGGCTTACAATGAGCAGTTCTTC	CASSSGLRAYNEQFF
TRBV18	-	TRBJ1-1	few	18	TGTGCCAGCTCACCTCGACACGAAAACAGGGTCGGGTTCGCTGAAGCTTTCTTT	CASSPRHENRVGFAEAFF
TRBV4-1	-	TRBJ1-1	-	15	TGCGCCAGCAGCTCGGAGGACAGCTTGAACACTGAAGCTTTCTTT	CASSSEDSLNTEAFF
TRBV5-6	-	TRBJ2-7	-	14	TGTGCCAGCAGCTTAGGACAGCCTTTCTACGAGCAGTACTTC	CASSLGQPFYEQYF
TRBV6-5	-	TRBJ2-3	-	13	TGTGCCAGCGGTGGGTTAATCACAGCTACGCAGTATTTT	CASGGLITATQYF
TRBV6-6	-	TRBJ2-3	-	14	TGTGCCAGCAGTCTCCCCAAGGGCACAGATACGCAGTATTTT	CASSLPKGTDTQYF
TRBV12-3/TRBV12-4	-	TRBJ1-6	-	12	TGTGCCAGCAGGCGGACACAATCACCCCTCCACTTT	CASRRTQSPLHF
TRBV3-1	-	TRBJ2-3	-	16	TGTGCCAGCAGCCAACTAGCCCAGACTAGCACAGATACGCAGTATTTT	CASSQLAQTSTDTQYF
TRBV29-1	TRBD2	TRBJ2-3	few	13	TGCAGCGTGGGACTAGCGGGAGGAGATACGCAGTATTTT	CSVGLAGGDTQYF
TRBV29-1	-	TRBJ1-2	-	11	TGCAGCAGATTATCAGGGTGGGACTACACCTTC	CSRLSGWDYTF
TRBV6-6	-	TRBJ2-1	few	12	TGTGCCAGCAACCTAGCACTGGATGAGCAGTTCTTC	CASNLALDEQFF
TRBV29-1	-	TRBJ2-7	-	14	TGCAGCGTTGGAAGGGTAGGGTCCCCCTACGAGCAGTACTTC	CSVGRVGSPYEQYF
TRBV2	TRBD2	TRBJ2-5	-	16	TGTGCCAGCAGCTCACCAGGGAGGGAAGGTGGGGAGACCCAGTACTTC	CASSSPGREGGETQYF
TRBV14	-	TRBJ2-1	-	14	TGTGCCAGCAGCCAAGATCCCCGGAACAATGAGCAGTTCTTC	CASSQDPRNNEQFF
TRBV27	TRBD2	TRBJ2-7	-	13	TGTGCCAGCCGCTACGGACTAGGGGACGAGCAGTACTTC	CASRYGLGDEQYF
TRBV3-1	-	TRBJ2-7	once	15	TGTGCCAGCAGCCAAGAGGGACGGATCTCCTACGAGCAGTACTTC	CASSQEGRISYEQYF
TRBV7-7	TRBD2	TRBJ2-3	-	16	TGTGCTAGCAGCCAGACTAGCGGGGGAGTGGCTAATACGCAGTATTTT	CASSQTSGGVANTQYF
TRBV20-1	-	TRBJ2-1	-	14	TGCAGTGCTAGTGGGGGGGACAGCTACAATGAGCAGTTCTTC	CSASGGDSYNEQFF
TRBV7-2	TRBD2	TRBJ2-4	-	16	TGTGCCAGCAGCTTAGAAGGGTCTAGCGGGACGTACGGGCAGTACTTC	CASSLEGSSGTYGQYF
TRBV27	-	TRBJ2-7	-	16	TGTGCCAGCAGTTTAGGTGGGGGACATCCCACCTACGAGCAGTACTTC	CASSLGGGHPTYEQYF
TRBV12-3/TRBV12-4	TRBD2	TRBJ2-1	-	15	TGTGCCAGCAGTTTCGGGCTAGCGGGAGTCTATGAGCAGTTCTTC	CASSFGLAGVYEQFF
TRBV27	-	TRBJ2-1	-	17	TGTGCCAGCAGTCCCCACCCATGGACGAGCCCATACAATGAGCAGTTCTTC	CASSPHPWTSPYNEQFF
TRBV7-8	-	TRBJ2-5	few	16	TGTGCCAGCAGCTTAGAGACCGTGCTAGATTTGGAGACCCAGTACTTC	CASSLETVLDLETQYF
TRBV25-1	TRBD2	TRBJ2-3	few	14	TGTGCCAGCAGTAGCGGCGGGGGGGCCTTTAAGCAGTATTTT	CASSSGGGAFKQYF